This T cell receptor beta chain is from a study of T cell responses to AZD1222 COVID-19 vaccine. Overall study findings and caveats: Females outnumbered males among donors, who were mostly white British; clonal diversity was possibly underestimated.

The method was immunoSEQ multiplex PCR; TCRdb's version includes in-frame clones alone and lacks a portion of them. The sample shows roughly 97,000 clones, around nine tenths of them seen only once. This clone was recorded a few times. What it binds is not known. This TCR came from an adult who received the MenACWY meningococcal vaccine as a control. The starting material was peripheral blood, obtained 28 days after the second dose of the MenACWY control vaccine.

For the CDR3, the DNA is TGTGCCAGTAGTATCGGGGGGCCTGGAAACACCATATATTTT. This translates into CASSIGGPGNTIYF. The chain combines TRBV19 with TRBJ1-3, with D maybe TRBD1 (6 bases). CDR3 length: 14 amino acids. From germline, CDR1 is LNHDA and CDR2 SQIVND (reference sequence). Deletions cut 3 bases from V and 2 bases from J, with 8 bases between.